The rows below give T cell receptor beta chains drawn from one sample of a study of cytomegalovirus exposure and HLA in healthy donors. Sequencing was performed with immunoSEQ multiplex PCR; in TCRdb, only in-frame clones are kept and a portion is missing. The sample holds around 150,000 clones, around 80% seen once. The sequencing sample was made of PBMCs. The receptors were gathered from a man younger than 45 in good health and CMV-seronegative. CDR3s include the opening cysteine and the closing phenylalanine or tryptophan. D genes are given only for firm matches. A clone size is listed for some rows: how often the clone was seen (once, few, many), or a class if it is expanded.

clone size	D gene	J gene	CDR3 length	V gene	CDR3 protein	CDR3 DNA
.	.	TRBJ2-2	13	TRBV5-1	CASSLIRSGELFF	TGCGCCAGCAGCTTGATCAGGTCTGGGGAGCTGTTTTTT
.	TRBD2	TRBJ2-7	14	TRBV5-6	CASSLGTRRNEQYF	TGTGCCAGCAGTCTCGGGACTAGGCGGAACGAGCAGTACTTC
.	.	TRBJ1-5	15	TRBV6-5	CASSYGGLSNQPQHF	TGTGCCAGCAGTTACGGCGGACTTAGCAATCAGCCCCAGCATTTT
.	TRBD1	TRBJ1-3	18	TRBV4-2	CASSPYTGTGREGNTIYF	TGTGCCAGCAGCCCGTATACCGGGACAGGGAGAGAAGGAAACACCATATATTTT
.	.	TRBJ1-1	12	TRBV5-1	CASSFGGTEAFF	TGCGCCAGCAGCTTCGGGGGGACTGAAGCTTTCTTT
.	.	TRBJ1-3	15	TRBV10-1	CASSEQGSSGNTIYF	TGCGCCAGCAGTGAGCAGGGAAGCTCTGGAAACACCATATATTTT
.	TRBD2	TRBJ2-1	16	TRBV28	CASSFVTSGRYNEQFF	TGTGCCAGCAGTTTTGTTACTAGCGGGCGGTACAATGAGCAGTTCTTC
.	.	TRBJ2-7	14	TRBV6-5	CASSSVRTTYEQYF	TGTGCCAGCAGCTCCGTCAGGACTACCTACGAGCAGTACTTC
.	.	TRBJ1-2	11	TRBV20-1	CSAPGHYGYTF	TGCAGTGCTCCGGGTCACTATGGCTACACCTTC
.	.	TRBJ1-2	14	TRBV28	CASSFTGDNYGYTF	TGTGCCAGCAGTTTCACGGGAGATAACTATGGCTACACCTTC
.	.	TRBJ1-4	13	TRBV6-1	CASSDRVNEKLFF	TGTGCCAGCAGTGACAGGGTGAATGAAAAACTGTTTTTT
.	TRBD1	TRBJ1-5	22	TRBV7-8	CASSLGQGAGSRSRASNQPQHF	TGTGCCAGCAGCTTAGGACAGGGGGCCGGATCTCGATCCCGCGCTAGCAATCAGCCCCAGCATTTT
few	.	TRBJ2-1	14	TRBV9	CASSVGTMANEQFF	TGTGCCAGCAGCGTAGGGACTATGGCTAATGAGCAGTTCTTC
.	TRBD1	TRBJ1-2	13	TRBV30	CAWTEQGPYGYTF	TGTGCCTGGACTGAACAGGGGCCGTATGGCTACACCTTC
few	.	TRBJ1-1	13	TRBV4-1	CASSQVQYTEAFF	TGCGCCAGCAGCCAAGTACAGTACACTGAAGCTTTCTTT
few	.	TRBJ2-2	15	TRBV7-8	CASSPSGLNTGELFF	TGTGCCAGCAGCCCCTCAGGGTTGAACACCGGGGAGCTGTTTTTT
.	TRBD2	TRBJ2-5	17	TRBV4-2	CASSQDVLAGGAQTQYF	TGTGCCAGCAGCCAGGACGTACTAGCGGGAGGGGCCCAGACCCAGTACTTC
.	TRBD1	TRBJ2-5	16	TRBV18	CASSPSGTGGGETQYF	TGTGCCAGCTCACCATCCGGGACAGGGGGAGGAGAGACCCAGTACTTC
.	.	TRBJ1-5	11	TRBV5-4	CASSSRGPQHF	TGTGCCAGCAGCTCACGAGGTCCCCAGCATTTT
few	TRBD1	TRBJ1-4	17	TRBV5-4	CASSYEPGTGGFEKLFF	TGTGCCAGCAGTTATGAGCCCGGGACAGGGGGCTTCGAAAAACTGTTTTTT
.	TRBD2	TRBJ2-1	18	TRBV5-6	CASNNPVASGSSYNEQFF	TGTGCCAGCAATAACCCCGTAGCTAGCGGGAGCTCCTACAATGAGCAGTTCTTC
.	.	TRBJ2-2	15	TRBV2	CASSLGGSNTGELFF	TGTGCCAGCAGTCTAGGGGGATCGAACACCGGGGAGCTGTTTTTT
medium-sized	.	TRBJ2-2	14	TRBV6-4	CASSPTAEAGELFF	TGTGCCAGCAGTCCCACGGCTGAGGCCGGGGAGCTGTTTTTT
.	TRBD1	TRBJ2-2	17	TRBV15	CATSRDRQGVAAGELFF	TGTGCCACCAGCAGAGATCGACAGGGGGTGGCAGCCGGGGAGCTGTTTTTT
.	.	TRBJ1-1	13	TRBV18	CATQGGGNTEAFF	TGTGCCACCCAGGGCGGGGGGAACACTGAAGCTTTCTTT
.	.	TRBJ2-3	13	TRBV6-5	CASSLSSTDTQYF	TGTGCCAGCAGTCTGTCGAGCACAGATACGCAGTATTTT
.	TRBD2	TRBJ2-7	14	TRBV23-1	CASPLSGRGYEQYF	TGCGCCAGCCCCCTGAGCGGGAGAGGCTACGAGCAGTACTTC
once	.	TRBJ1-6	14	TRBV5-1	CASSLAARDSPLHF	TGCGCCAGCAGCTTGGCCGCCCGGGATTCGCCCCTCCACTTT
.	.	TRBJ2-2	15	TRBV28	CASSFVGRGTGELFF	TGTGCCAGCAGTTTTGTGGGGCGAGGCACCGGGGAGCTGTTTTTT
once	TRBD1	TRBJ1-4	15	TRBV9	CASSPRQGVREKLFF	TGTGCCAGCAGTCCTCGACAGGGGGTTCGTGAAAAACTGTTTTTT
.	.	TRBJ1-1	13	TRBV18	CASSGGMNTEAFF	TGTGCCAGCTCCGGGGGTATGAACACTGAAGCTTTCTTT
few	.	TRBJ1-2	15	TRBV6-1	CASSEAVTYNYGYTF	TGTGCCAGCAGTGAAGCAGTGACATACAACTATGGCTACACCTTC
.	.	TRBJ2-3	13	TRBV2	CASRGLGTDTQYF	TGTGCCAGCAGGGGCTTGGGCACAGATACGCAGTATTTT
.	TRBD1	TRBJ2-3	18	TRBV5-1	CASSLGQTGGGGTDTQYF	TGCGCCAGCAGCTTGGGCCAGACAGGGGGCGGTGGCACAGATACGCAGTATTTT
.	.	TRBJ2-5	16	TRBV2	CASRGGWHPRAETQYF	TGTGCCAGCAGGGGGGGTTGGCACCCCCGAGCGGAGACCCAGTACTTC
once	.	TRBJ2-3	16	TRBV9	CASSVGERRFTDTQYF	TGTGCCAGCAGCGTAGGGGAGCGGAGGTTCACAGATACGCAGTATTTT
once	.	TRBJ1-1	14	TRBV4-1	CASSQISDSNEAFF	TGCGCCAGCAGCCAGATTTCGGACAGCAATGAAGCTTTCTTT
many	.	TRBJ1-4	13	TRBV28	CATQASLNEKLFF	TGTGCCACGCAGGCCAGCCTTAATGAAAAACTGTTTTTT
few	TRBD1	TRBJ1-4	15	TRBV18	CASSLAGQGNEKLFF	TGTGCCAGCTCACTCGCTGGACAGGGAAATGAAAAACTGTTTTTT
.	.	TRBJ1-5	15	TRBV19	CASSSSLRGNQPQHF	TGTGCCAGTAGCTCGTCTCTCCGGGGCAATCAGCCCCAGCATTTT
.	.	TRBJ1-6	17	TRBV7-2	CASSSPTAGTNNSPLHF	TGTGCCAGCAGCTCACCCACCGCCGGGACAAATAATTCACCCCTCCACTTT
.	TRBD1	TRBJ2-2	16	TRBV5-6	CASRFMDRGNTGELFF	TGTGCCAGCAGATTTATGGACAGGGGGAACACCGGGGAGCTGTTTTTT
.	TRBD2	TRBJ2-1	16	TRBV5-1	CASSIGTSGYYNEQFF	TGCGCCAGCAGCATCGGGACTAGCGGGTACTACAATGAGCAGTTCTTC
.	.	TRBJ2-6	19	TRBV5-1	CASSINSKITFSGANVLTF	TGCGCCAGCAGCATAAATAGCAAGATAACTTTCTCTGGGGCCAACGTCCTGACTTTC
.	.	TRBJ1-1	12	TRBV5-5	CASSLAGQEAFF	TGTGCCAGCAGCTTGGCCGGACAGGAAGCTTTCTTT
few	.	TRBJ1-4	15	TRBV4-2	CASSQGSVTNEKLFF	TGTGCCAGCAGCCAAGGGAGTGTAACTAATGAAAAACTGTTTTTT
.	.	TRBJ2-1	15	TRBV18	CASSPLLLGSNEQFF	TGTGCCAGCTCCCCGCTCCTACTAGGTTCCAATGAGCAGTTCTTC
.	.	TRBJ2-1	16	TRBV6-1	CASSEPPGETGDEQFF	TGTGCCAGCAGTGAACCGCCAGGAGAAACAGGAGATGAGCAGTTCTTC
.	.	TRBJ2-7	15	TRBV5-6	CASSFPMGSSYEQYF	TGTGCCAGCAGCTTCCCGATGGGGAGCTCCTACGAGCAGTACTTC
.	.	TRBJ2-3	14	TRBV2	CASSMARGTDTQYF	TGTGCCAGCAGTATGGCCCGGGGCACAGATACGCAGTATTTT
.	TRBD2	TRBJ2-5	15	TRBV29-1	CSVGVAGGIQETQYF	TGCAGCGTTGGTGTAGCGGGAGGGATCCAAGAGACCCAGTACTTC
.	.	TRBJ2-4	15	TRBV28	CASSFLQAAKNIQYF	TGTGCCAGCAGTTTTCTGCAGGCAGCCAAAAACATTCAGTACTTC
.	.	TRBJ1-3	13	TRBV7-8	CASSNGGGNTIYF	TGTGCCAGCAGCAATGGAGGCGGAAACACCATATATTTT
.	TRBD1	TRBJ1-2	16	TRBV6-6	CASSYEPGGAIYGYTF	TGTGCCAGCAGTTACGAGCCAGGGGGCGCAATATATGGCTACACCTTC